Each of the 2 T cell receptor beta chains below was sequenced from the same sample in a study of chemoradiotherapy in HPV16-positive cancers. Assay: immunoSEQ multiplex PCR; the TCRdb copy retains only in-frame clones and omits some. The data show around 9,200 clones, 78% seen once. Collection of the sample occurred from a patient who underwent chemoradiotherapy. These receptors all come from a human donor with HPV-associated anogenital cancer.

The chain recombines TRBV4-1 with TRBJ1-2; 7 nucleotides align to TRBD1. There are 18 residues in the CDR3. The germline CDR1 and CDR2 sequences are MGHRA and YSYEKL. Germline trimming cut 4 bases from V and 0 bases from J; bases unmatched to any gene: 14. CDR3 nucleotide sequence: TGCGCCAGCAGCCCAAGAGTTGGTCATCAGGGGGCTAACTATGGCTACACCTTC. Protein: CASSPRVGHQGANYGYTF.

The CDR3 here is CASRWGSSYEQYF. CDR3 bases: TGTGCCAGCAGATGGGGTTCCTCCTACGAGCAGTACTTC. The V gene is TRBV27, the J gene TRBJ2-7, with no clear D. Germline V gene data show CDR1 as MNHEY and CDR2 as SMNVEV (reference sequence). This CDR3 is 13 amino acids long. The ends were cut back, 6 bases at V and 0 bases at J, with 9 bases in the middle.